The present TCR beta chain was sequenced within a study of blood T cell repertoires in COVID-19. Method: immunoSEQ multiplex PCR; TCRdb's copy keeps in-frame clones and lacks some. The sample lists 150,000 to 200,000 clones, 75% to 85% occurring once. For this clone: One junction end does not reproduce the germline sequence, and a read error may be involved.

The specimen sequenced was PBMCs or T cells enriched from blood (not recorded which). The origin of this receptor is a man aged 35 to 55 who had recovered from COVID-19.

The CDR3 DNA follows: TGCGCCAGCAGTTTGGCCGGGACAGGGAACTATGGCTACACCTTC. Its protein product is CASSLAGTGNYGYTF. J is TRBJ1-2 and V is TRBV5-1; 9 bases agree with TRBD1. The germline V gene encodes CDR1 SGHRS and CDR2 YFSETQ. The length of the CDR3 is 15 residues.